Listed here are 12 T cell receptor beta chains from one sample, sequenced in a study of T cell responses to AZD1222 COVID-19 vaccine. Libraries were prepared by immunoSEQ multiplex PCR; TCRdb keeps only in-frame clonotypes and omits some of them. The data show about 110,000 clones, 87% seen once. The starting material was peripheral blood, obtained on day 0 of AZD1222 vaccination. Source of these receptors: an adult in good health.

This clone was counted only a few times. The rearrangement links TRBV7-9 to TRBJ1-5, with no clear D. This CDR3 has 15 amino acids. Germline V gene sequence: CDR1 SEHNR, CDR2 FQNEAQ (reference sequence). V lost 5 bases to trimming and J lost 2 bases, with 13 bases between them. CDR3 region: CASSHSRMGNQPQHF. The CDR3 DNA sequence: TGTGCCAGCAGCCACTCTCGCATGGGCAATCAGCCCCAGCATTTT.

The chain uses TRBV18 and TRBJ2-5, with D unresolved. V was shortened by 4 bases and J by 5 bases, with 11 bases between the two germline ends. This CDR3 comprises 13 residues. CDR1 and CDR2 (germline): KGHSH, LQKENI. The CDR3: CASSLARPETQYF. The CDR3 nucleotides are TGTGCCAGCTCACTAGCCCGGCCGGAGACCCAGTACTTC.

This clone was recorded once. The chain combines TRBV6-2 or TRBV6-3 with TRBJ2-2; D remains unclear. The CDR3 extends over 17 amino acids. Trimming took off 0 bases at V and 1 base at J, with 12 bases between the two ends. Germline V gene lookup returns CDR1 MNHEY and CDR2 SVGEGT. The CDR3 here is CASSYSVVVRNTGELFF. The CDR3 DNA follows: TGTGCCAGCAGTTACTCTGTCGTGGTACGGAACACCGGGGAGCTGTTTTTT.

This clone was picked up a small number of times. The chain has TRBV18 and TRBJ1-1; D remains unclear. CDR1 is KGHSH, CDR2 LQKENI, per germline. CDR3 size: 14 residues. V lost 3 bases and J lost 3, with 11 bases in between. The CDR3 sequence is CASSPRHGDTEAFF. For the CDR3, the DNA is TGTGCCAGCTCACCGCGGCACGGCGACACTGAAGCTTTCTTT.

This chain joins TRBV5-5 and TRBJ2-7; D may be TRBD1 (6 bases). Germline CDR1 and CDR2: SGHKS and YYEKEE (reference sequence). V was clipped by 0 bases and J by 4 bases, with 20 bases between them. The CDR3 has 17 amino acids. The CDR3 loop reads CASSLDPRGVQGYEQYF. CDR3 in DNA: TGTGCCAGCAGCTTGGACCCACGTGGGGTACAGGGATACGAGCAGTACTTC.

The J gene is TRBJ1-1, the V gene TRBV15; the D is unclear. The germline V and J ends were trimmed by 3 bases and 11 bases, with 13 bases remaining between them. Germline V lookup: CDR1 LNHNV, CDR2 YYDKDF (reference sequence). This CDR3 is built from 12 residues. CDR3 region: CATSSNRRLAFF. The CDR3 nucleotides are TGTGCCACCAGCAGTAATCGGCGTTTGGCTTTCTTT.

This sequence joins TRBV7-2 and TRBJ2-1; 9 bases are a match to TRBD2. The CDR3 contains 16 residues. Germline CDR1 is SGHTA and CDR2 is FQGNSA. V trimming: 0 bases; J trimming: 10 bases; junction bases outside the gene matches: 10. DNA of the CDR3: TGTGCCAGCAGCTTAGCGGAAGGCGGGGGGGGCGCGGAGCAGTTCTTC. Protein: CASSLAEGGGGAEQFF. Supplemented by reference TRBV7-2 and TRBJ2-1, the full variable domain reads GAGVSQSPSNKVTEKGKDVELRCDPISGHTALYWYRQSLGQGLEFLIYFQGNSAPDKSGLPSDRFSAERTGGSVSTLTIQRTQQEDSAVYLCASSLAEGGGGAEQFFGPGTRLTVL.

The chain is built from TRBV6-5 and TRBJ1-2, with D possibly TRBD1 on 6 matching bases. Germline-derived CDR1 and CDR2 are MNHEY and SVGAGI. V shed 2 bases and J shed 1 base, with 8 bases lying between them. CDR3 length equals 14 residues. The CDR3 loop reads CASSYDRFNYGYTF. Here the CDR3 DNA reads TGTGCCAGCAGTTACGACAGGTTTAACTATGGCTACACCTTC.

The chain is built from TRBV5-1 and TRBJ2-5; TRBD2 matches at 8 bases. V lost 4 bases to trimming and J lost 1 base; unmatched junction nucleotides: 6. CDR1 is SGHRS, CDR2 YFSETQ, per germline. The length of the CDR3 is 15 residues. As DNA, the CDR3 is TGCGCCAGCAGCCTGCAAACTAGCGGCCAAGAGACCCAGTACTTC. Protein: CASSLQTSGQETQYF.

The rearrangement joins TRBV7-9 to TRBJ1-2; 7 bases align to TRBD1. Trimming removed 4 bases from V and 4 bases from J; junction bases left unmatched: 6. The CDR3 runs 14 residues. Germline loops: CDR1 SEHNR, CDR2 FQNEAQ (reference sequence). The CDR3 DNA reads as TGTGCCAGCAGCTCAGTGGGACAGTCCTATGGCTACACCTTC. Its protein is CASSSVGQSYGYTF.

The V call is TRBV29-1, the J call TRBJ2-3, with TRBD2 matching over 9 bases. Germline V CDR1 and CDR2: SQVTM, ANQGSEA. Trimming took 7 bases from V and 0 from J; bases not matched to a gene: 8. The CDR3 consists of 15 residues. CDR3 nucleotide sequence: TGCAGCGCTCTGACTAGCGGAACTAGCACAGATACGCAGTATTTT. Translated: CSALTSGTSTDTQYF.

This chain joins TRBV9 and TRBJ1-5; D remains ambiguous. CDR1 is SGDLS and CDR2 is YYNGEE in the germline V gene. V was cut by 0 bases and J by 3 bases, with 7 bases left in between. The CDR3 has 14 residues. The CDR3 reads CASSVDTVNQPQHF. The CDR3 bases are TGTGCCAGCAGCGTAGACACTGTCAATCAGCCCCAGCATTTT.